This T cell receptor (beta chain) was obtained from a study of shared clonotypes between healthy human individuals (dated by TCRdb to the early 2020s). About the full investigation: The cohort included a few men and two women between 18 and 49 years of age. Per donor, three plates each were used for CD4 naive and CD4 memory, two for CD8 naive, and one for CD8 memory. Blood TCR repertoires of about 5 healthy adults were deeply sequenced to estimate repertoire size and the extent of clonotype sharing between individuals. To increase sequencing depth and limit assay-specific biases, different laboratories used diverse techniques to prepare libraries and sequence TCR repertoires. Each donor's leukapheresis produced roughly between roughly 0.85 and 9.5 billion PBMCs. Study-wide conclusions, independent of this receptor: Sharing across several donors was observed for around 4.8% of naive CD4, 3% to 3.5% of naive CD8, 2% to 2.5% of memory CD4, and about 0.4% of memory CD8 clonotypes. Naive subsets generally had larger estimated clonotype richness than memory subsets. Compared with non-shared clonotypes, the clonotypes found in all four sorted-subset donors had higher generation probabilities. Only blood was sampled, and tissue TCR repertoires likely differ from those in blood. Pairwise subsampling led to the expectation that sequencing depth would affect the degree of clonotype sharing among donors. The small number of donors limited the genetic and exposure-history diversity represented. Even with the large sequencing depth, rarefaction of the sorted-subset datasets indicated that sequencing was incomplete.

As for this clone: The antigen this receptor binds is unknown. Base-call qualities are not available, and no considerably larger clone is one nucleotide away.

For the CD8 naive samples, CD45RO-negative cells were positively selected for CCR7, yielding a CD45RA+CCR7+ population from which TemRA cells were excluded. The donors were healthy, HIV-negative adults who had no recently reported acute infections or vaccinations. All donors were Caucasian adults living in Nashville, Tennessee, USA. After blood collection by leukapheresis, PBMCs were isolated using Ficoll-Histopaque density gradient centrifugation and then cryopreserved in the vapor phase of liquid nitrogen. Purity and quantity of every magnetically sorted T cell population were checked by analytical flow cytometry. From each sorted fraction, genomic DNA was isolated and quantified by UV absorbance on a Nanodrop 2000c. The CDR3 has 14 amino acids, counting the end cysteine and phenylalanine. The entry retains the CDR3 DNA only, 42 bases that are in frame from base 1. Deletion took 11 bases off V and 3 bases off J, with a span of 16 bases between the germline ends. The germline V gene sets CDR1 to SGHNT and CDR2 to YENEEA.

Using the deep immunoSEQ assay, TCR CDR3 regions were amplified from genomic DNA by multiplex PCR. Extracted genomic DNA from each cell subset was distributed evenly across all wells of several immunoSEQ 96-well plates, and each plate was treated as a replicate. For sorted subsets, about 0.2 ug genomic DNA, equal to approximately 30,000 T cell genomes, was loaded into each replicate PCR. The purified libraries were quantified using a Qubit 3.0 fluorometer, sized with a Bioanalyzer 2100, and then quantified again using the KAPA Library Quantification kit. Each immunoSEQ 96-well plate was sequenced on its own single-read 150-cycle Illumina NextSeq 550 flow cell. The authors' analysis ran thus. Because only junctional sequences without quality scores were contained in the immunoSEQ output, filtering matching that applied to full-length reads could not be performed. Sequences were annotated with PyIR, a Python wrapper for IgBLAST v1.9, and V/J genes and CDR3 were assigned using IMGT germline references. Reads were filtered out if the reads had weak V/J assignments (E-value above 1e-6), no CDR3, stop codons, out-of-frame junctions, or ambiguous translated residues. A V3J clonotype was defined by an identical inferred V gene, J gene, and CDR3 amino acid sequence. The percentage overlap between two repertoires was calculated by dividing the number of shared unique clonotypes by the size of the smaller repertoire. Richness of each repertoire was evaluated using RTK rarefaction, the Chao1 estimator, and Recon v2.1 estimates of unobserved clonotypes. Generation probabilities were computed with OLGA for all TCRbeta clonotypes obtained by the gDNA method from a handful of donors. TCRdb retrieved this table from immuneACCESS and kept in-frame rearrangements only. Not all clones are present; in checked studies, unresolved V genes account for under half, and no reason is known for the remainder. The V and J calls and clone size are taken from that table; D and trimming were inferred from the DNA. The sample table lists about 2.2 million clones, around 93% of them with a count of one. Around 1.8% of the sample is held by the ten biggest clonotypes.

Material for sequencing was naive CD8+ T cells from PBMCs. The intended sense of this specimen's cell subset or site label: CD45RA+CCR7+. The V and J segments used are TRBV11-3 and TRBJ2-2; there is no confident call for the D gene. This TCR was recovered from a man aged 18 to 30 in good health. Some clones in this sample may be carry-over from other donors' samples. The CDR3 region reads CAGHPRGHTGELFF. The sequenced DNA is TGTGCCGGCCATCCTCGCGGTCACACCGGGGAGCTGTTTTTT. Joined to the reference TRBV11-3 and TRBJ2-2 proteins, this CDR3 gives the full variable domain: EAGVVQSPRYKIIEKKQPVAFWCNPISGHNTLYWYLQNLGQGPELLIRYENEEAVDDSQLPKDRFSAERLKGVDSTLKIQPAELGDSAVYLCAGHPRGHTGELFFGEGSRLTVL.